This T cell receptor beta chain emerged from a study of control samples from healthy donors and cancer patients. Only in-frame clones appear in the TCRdb table, and some are missing; sequencing was by immunoSEQ multiplex PCR. The sample lists about 130,000 clones, roughly nine tenths occurring once. Trimming shortened V by 10 bases and J by 5 bases, and 11 bases separated the two germline ends. Germline V gene data show CDR1 as ENHRY and CDR2 as SYGVKD. The CDR3 extends over 12 amino acids. Sequencing was carried out using PBMCs. The source of this sequence is a man in his fifties with head and neck cancer. The gene calls are TRBV10-3 and TRBJ1-4; D gene uncertain. The CDR3 loop is CATSAQNEKLFF. The CDR3 DNA sequence: TGTGCCACGTCAGCACAGAATGAAAAACTGTTTTTT.